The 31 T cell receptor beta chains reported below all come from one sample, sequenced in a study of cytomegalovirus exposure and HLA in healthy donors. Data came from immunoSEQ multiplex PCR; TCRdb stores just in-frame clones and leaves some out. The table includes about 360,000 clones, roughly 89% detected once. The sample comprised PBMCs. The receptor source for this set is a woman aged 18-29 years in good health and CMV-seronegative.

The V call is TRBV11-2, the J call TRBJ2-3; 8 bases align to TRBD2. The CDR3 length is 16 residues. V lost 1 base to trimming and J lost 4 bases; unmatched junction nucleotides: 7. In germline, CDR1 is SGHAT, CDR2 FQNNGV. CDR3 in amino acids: CASSLGRGGIADTQYF. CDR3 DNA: TGTGCCAGCAGCTTAGGTCGCGGGGGGATCGCAGATACGCAGTATTTT.

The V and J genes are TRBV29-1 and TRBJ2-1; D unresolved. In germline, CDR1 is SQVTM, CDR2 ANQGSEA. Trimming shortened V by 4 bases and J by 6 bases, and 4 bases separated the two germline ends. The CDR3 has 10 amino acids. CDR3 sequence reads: CSVGSNEQFF. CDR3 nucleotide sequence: TGCAGCGTTGGCAGCAATGAGCAGTTCTTC.

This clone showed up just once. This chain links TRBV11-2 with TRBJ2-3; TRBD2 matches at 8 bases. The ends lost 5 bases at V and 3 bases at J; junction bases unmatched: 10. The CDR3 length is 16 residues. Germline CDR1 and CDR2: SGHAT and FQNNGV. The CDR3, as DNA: TGTGCCAGCAGCGGTCTGGCGGGGGGAGGTACAGATACGCAGTATTTT. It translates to CASSGLAGGGTDTQYF.

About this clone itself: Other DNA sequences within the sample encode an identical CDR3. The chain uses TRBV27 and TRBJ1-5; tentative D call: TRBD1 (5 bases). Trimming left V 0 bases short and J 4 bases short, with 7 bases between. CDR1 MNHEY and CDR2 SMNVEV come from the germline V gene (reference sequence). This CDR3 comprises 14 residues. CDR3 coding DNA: TGTGCCAGCAGTTTATCCAGGGTGAATCAGCCCCAGCATTTT. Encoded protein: CASSLSRVNQPQHF.

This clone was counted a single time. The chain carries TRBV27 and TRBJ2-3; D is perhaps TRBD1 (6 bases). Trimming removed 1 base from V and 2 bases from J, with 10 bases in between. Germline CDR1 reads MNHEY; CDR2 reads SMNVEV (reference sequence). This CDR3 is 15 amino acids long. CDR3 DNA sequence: TGTGCCAGCAGTTTATGGGGGCTTTCCACAGATACGCAGTATTTT. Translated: CASSLWGLSTDTQYF.

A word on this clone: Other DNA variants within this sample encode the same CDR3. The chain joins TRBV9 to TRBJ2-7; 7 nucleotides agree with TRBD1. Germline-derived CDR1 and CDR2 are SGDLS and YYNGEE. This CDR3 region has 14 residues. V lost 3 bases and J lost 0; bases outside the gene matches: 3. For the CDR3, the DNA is TGTGCCAGCAGCGGAGGGGGCAGCTCCTACGAGCAGTACTTC. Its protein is CASSGGGSSYEQYF.

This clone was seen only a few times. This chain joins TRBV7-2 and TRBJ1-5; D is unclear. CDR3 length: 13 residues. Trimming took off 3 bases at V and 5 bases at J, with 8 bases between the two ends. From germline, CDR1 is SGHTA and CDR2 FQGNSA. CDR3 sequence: CASSFRTDQPQHF. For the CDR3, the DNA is TGTGCCAGCAGCTTTCGGACTGATCAGCCCCAGCATTTT. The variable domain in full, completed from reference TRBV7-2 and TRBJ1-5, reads GAGVSQSPSNKVTEKGKDVELRCDPISGHTALYWYRQSLGQGLEFLIYFQGNSAPDKSGLPSDRFSAERTGGSVSTLTIQRTQQEDSAVYLCASSFRTDQPQHFGDGTRLSIL.

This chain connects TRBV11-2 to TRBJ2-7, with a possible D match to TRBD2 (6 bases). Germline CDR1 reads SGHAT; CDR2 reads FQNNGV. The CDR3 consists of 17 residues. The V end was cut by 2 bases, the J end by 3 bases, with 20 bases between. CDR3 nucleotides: TGTGCCAGCAGCTTATTTGGGAGGTCCACCCAAAACTACGAGCAGTACTTC. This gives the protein CASSLFGRSTQNYEQYF.

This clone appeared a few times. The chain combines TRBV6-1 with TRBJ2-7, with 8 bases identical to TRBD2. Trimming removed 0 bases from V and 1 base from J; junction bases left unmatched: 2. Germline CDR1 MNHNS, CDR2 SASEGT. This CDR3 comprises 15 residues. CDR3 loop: CASSEASGTSYEQYF. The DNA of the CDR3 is TGTGCCAGCAGTGAAGCTAGCGGGACTTCCTACGAGCAGTACTTC.

The CDR3 DNA follows: TGTGCCAGCAGCGTACCCGGGACAACCACCCCGAATGAGCAGTTCTTC. Its translation: CASSVPGTTTPNEQFF. The chain recombines TRBV9 with TRBJ2-1; TRBD1 is a possible D gene (6 bases). This CDR3 is built from 16 residues. V lost 1 base to trimming and J lost 7 bases, with 18 bases between them. CDR1 is SGDLS, CDR2 YYNGEE, per germline.

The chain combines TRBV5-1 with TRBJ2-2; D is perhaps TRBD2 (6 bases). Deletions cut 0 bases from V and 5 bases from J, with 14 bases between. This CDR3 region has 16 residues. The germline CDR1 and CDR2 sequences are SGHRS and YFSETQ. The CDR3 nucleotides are TGCGCCAGCAGCTTGGCACGGGCGGGATTGACCGGGGAGCTGTTTTTT. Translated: CASSLARAGLTGELFF.

CDR3 DNA: TGTGCCAGCAGCTTAACGAGGGAGTACTATGGCTACACCTTC. Translated, it gives CASSLTREYYGYTF. V is TRBV7-3 and J is TRBJ1-2, with D unclear. The CDR3 length is 14 residues. Germline CDR1 is SGHTA and CDR2 is FQGTGA. V lost 0 bases and J 3 bases, leaving 8 bases between the germline ends.

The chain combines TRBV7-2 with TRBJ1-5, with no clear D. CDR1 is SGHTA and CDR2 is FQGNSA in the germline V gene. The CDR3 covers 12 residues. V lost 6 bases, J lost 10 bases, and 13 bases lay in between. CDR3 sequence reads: CASRGPFEPQHF. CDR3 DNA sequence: TGTGCCAGCAGGGGCCCCTTTGAACCCCAGCATTTT.

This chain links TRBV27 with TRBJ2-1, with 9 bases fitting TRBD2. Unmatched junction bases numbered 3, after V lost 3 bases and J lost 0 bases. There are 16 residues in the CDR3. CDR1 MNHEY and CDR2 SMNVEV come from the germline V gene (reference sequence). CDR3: CASSLEREASYNEQFF. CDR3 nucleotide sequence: TGTGCCAGCAGTTTGGAGCGGGAGGCCTCCTACAATGAGCAGTTCTTC.

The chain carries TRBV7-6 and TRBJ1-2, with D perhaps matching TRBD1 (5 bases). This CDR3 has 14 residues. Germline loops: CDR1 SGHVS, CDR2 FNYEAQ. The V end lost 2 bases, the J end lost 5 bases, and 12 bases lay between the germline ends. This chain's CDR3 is CASSLYAQGYGYTF. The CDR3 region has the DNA TGTGCCAGCAGCTTATACGCGCAGGGATATGGCTACACCTTC.

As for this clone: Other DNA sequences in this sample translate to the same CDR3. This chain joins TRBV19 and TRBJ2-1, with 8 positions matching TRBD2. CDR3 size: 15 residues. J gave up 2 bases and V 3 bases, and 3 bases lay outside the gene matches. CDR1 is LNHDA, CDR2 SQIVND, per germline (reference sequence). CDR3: CASSITSGTYNEQFF. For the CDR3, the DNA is TGTGCCAGTAGTATTACTAGCGGAACCTACAATGAGCAGTTCTTC.

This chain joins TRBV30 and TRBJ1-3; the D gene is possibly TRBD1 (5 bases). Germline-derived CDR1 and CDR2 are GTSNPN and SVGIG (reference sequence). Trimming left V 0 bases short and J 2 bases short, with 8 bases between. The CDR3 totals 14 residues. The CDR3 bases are TGTGCCTGGAGTGTCGGGGGACCTGGAAACACCATATATTTT. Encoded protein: CAWSVGGPGNTIYF.

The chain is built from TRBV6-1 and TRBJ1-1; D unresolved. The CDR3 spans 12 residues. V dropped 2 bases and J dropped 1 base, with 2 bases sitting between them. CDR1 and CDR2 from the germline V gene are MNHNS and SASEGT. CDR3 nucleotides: TGTGCCAGCAGTGAACAGAACACTGAAGCTTTCTTT. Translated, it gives CASSEQNTEAFF.

The CDR3 bases are TGTGCCAGCAGTTGGGCAGGGGGCAACTATGGCTACACCTTC. Encoded protein: CASSWAGGNYGYTF. The chain employs TRBV2 and TRBJ1-2, with 8 bases aligning to TRBD1. The CDR3 runs to 14 residues. CDR1 is SNHLY and CDR2 is FYNNEI in the germline V gene. Unmatched junction bases numbered 4, after V lost 5 bases and J lost 2 bases.

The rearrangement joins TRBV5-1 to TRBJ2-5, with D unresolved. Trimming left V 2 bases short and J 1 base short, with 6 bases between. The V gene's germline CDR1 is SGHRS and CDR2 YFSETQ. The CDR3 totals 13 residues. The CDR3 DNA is TGCGCCAGCAGCTTACCCAGCCAAGAGACCCAGTACTTC. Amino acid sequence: CASSLPSQETQYF.

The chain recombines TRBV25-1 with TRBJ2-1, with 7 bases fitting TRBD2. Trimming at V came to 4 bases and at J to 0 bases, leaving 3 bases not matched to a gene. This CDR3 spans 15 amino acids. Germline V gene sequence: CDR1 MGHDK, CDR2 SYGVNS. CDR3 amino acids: CASSGRLASYNEQFF. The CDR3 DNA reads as TGTGCCAGCAGTGGCAGACTAGCCTCCTACAATGAGCAGTTCTTC.

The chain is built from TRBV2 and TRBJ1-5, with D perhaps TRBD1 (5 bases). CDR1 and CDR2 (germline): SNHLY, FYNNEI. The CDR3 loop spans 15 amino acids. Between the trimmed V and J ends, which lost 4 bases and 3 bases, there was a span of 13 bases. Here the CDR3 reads CASSVLSRDNQPQHF. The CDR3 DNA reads TGTGCCAGCAGTGTTTTAAGCAGGGACAATCAGCCCCAGCATTTT.

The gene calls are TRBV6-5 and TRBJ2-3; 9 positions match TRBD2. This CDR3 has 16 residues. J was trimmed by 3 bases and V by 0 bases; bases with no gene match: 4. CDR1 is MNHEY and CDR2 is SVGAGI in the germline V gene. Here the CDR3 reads CASSYSGGGGTDTQYF. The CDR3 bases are TGTGCCAGCAGTTACTCTGGCGGGGGGGGAACAGATACGCAGTATTTT.

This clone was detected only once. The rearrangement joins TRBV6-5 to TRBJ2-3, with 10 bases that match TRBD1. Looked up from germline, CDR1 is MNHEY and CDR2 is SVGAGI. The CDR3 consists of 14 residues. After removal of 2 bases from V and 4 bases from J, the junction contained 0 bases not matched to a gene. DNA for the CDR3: TGTGCCAGCAGTTACGGGACAGGGGCAGATACGCAGTATTTT. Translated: CASSYGTGADTQYF.

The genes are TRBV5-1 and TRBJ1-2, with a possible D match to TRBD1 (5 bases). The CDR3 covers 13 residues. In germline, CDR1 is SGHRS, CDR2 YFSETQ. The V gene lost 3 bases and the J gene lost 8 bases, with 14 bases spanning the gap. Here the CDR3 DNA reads TGCGCCAGCAGCTGGGGGGAATTCGTCGGCTACACCTTC. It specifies CASSWGEFVGYTF.

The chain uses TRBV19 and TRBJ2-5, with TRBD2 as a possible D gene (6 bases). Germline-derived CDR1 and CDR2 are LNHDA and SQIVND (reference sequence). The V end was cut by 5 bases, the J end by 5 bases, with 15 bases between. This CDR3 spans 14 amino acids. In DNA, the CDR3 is TGTGCCAGTAGTGGGGGACTCGTTGGGGAGACCCAGTACTTC. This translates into CASSGGLVGETQYF.

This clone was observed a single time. CDR3 bases: TGTGCCAGCAGCGTCGGGGATTTCGGCACTGAAGCTTTCTTT. Its protein product is CASSVGDFGTEAFF. This sequence joins TRBV9 and TRBJ1-1; D gene unclear. The germline gives CDR1 SGDLS, CDR2 YYNGEE. Trimming pared 2 bases from V and 4 bases from J, leaving 12 bases between. The CDR3 runs 14 residues.

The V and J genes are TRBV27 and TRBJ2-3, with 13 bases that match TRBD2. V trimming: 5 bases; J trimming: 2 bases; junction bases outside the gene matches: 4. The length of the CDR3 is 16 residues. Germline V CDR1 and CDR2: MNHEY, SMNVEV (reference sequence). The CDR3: CASSLGTSGITDTQYF. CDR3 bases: TGTGCCAGCAGTCTAGGGACTAGCGGGATCACAGATACGCAGTATTTT.

CDR3 sequence (DNA): TGCGCCAGCAGCCAACAAGGACAGGGGGCTTATAATTCACCCCTCCACTTT. Its protein product is CASSQQGQGAYNSPLHF. The chain joins TRBV4-1 to TRBJ1-6; TRBD1 agrees at 11 bases. CDR1 is MGHRA, CDR2 YSYEKL, per germline. V trimming: 2 bases; J trimming: 4 bases; junction bases outside the gene matches: 4. The CDR3 runs 17 residues.

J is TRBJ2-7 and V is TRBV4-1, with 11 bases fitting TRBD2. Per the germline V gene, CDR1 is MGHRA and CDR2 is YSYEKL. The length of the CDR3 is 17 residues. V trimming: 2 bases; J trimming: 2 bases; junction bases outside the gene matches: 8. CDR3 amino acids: CASSQRTSGYRAYEQYF. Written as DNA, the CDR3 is TGCGCCAGCAGCCAACGGACTAGCGGGTATCGGGCCTACGAGCAGTACTTC.

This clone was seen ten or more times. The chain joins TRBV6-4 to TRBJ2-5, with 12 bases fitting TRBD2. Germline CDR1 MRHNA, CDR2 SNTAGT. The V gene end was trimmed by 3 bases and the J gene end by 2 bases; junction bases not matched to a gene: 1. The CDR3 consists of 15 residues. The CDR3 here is CASSETSGGQETQYF. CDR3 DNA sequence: TGTGCCAGCAGTGAGACTAGCGGGGGTCAAGAGACCCAGTACTTC.